A selection of T cell receptor beta chains follows, all from one sample in a study of somatic mutations in cytotoxic T cells in rheumatoid arthritis. The data were produced by immunoSEQ multiplex PCR, yet TCRdb's version contains in-frame clones alone and is incomplete. The repertoire holds approximately 3,400 clones, approximately 83% seen once, with approximately 28% in the top ten. The sequenced material came from CD8+ T cells sorted from blood. Receptors originate from a man aged 45 to 65 with rheumatoid arthritis. CDR3s include the opening cysteine and the closing phenylalanine or tryptophan. Each record gives: V gene, D gene, clone size, J gene, CDR3 DNA, CDR3 protein. The D gene is left open where the match is weak. Size is omitted from some rows. Given values are once, few, many or a class for expanded clones.

>TRBV4-3|TRBD2|-|TRBJ2-1
TGCGCCAGCAGCCAAGATCTTCCTAGCGGGGGATACTCCTACAATGAGCAGTTCTTC
CASSQDLPSGGYSYNEQFF
>TRBV4-1|-|-|TRBJ2-7
TGCGCCAGCAGCCAAGAAAGGGGGAGCGCCGAGCAGTACTTC
CASSQERGSAEQYF
>TRBV6-5|-|large|TRBJ2-7
TGTGCCAGCAGTAAGTCCCAGGGTGGCCACGAGCAGTACTTC
CASSKSQGGHEQYF
>TRBV10-3|-|few|TRBJ1-2
TGTGCCATCAGTGAGTGGGGGTTTTCGGGACTGGGTTCTGGAGACTATGGCTACACCTTC
CAISEWGFSGLGSGDYGYTF
>TRBV7-9|-|-|TRBJ1-1
TGTGCCAGCAGCTTAGCGCCCCGAGGACAAACTGAAGCTTTCTTT
CASSLAPRGQTEAFF
>TRBV19|-|-|TRBJ2-7
TGTGCCAGTAGTATACCAGGGCTTCGGTTCTACGAGCAGTACTTC
CASSIPGLRFYEQYF
>TRBV5-4|-|-|TRBJ2-1
TGTGCCAGCAGCACACCTCCAGGGACACTTAAAGGATCCTACAATGAGCAGTTCTTC
CASSTPPGTLKGSYNEQFF
>TRBV28|-|-|TRBJ2-7
TGTGCCAGCAGTTTACCCCCCTCTAGTGGCGAGCAGTACTTC
CASSLPPSSGEQYF
>TRBV4-2|-|-|TRBJ2-2
TGTGCCAGCAGCCAATCGGGGGAGCCCCACACCGGGGAGCTGTTTTTT
CASSQSGEPHTGELFF
>TRBV2|-|-|TRBJ1-2
TGTGCCAGCTCGGGGCGGGAAGGTTTTCGCTACACCTTC
CASSGREGFRYTF
>TRBV6-5|TRBD2|-|TRBJ2-1
TGTGCCAGCAGGGTCGGACTAGCGGGGTACAATGAGCAGTTCTTC
CASRVGLAGYNEQFF
>TRBV15|-|-|TRBJ2-7
TGTGCCACCAGCAGAGATTTCCCAGGGGTTTACGAGCAGTACTTC
CATSRDFPGVYEQYF
>TRBV7-9|TRBD1|few|TRBJ2-1
TGTGCCAGCAGCCCCGACAGGGTCTACAATGAGCAGTTCTTC
CASSPDRVYNEQFF
>TRBV11-1|TRBD1|-|TRBJ1-1
TGTGCCAGCAGCAAAGGCCCCGGGACAGGGAACACTGAAGCTTTCTTT
CASSKGPGTGNTEAFF
>TRBV27|TRBD1|-|TRBJ2-7
TGTGCCAGCAGTTTAGTGTCAGGGGGTGGCGAGCAGTACTTC
CASSLVSGGGEQYF
>TRBV13|-|-|TRBJ2-7
TGTGCCAGCAGCTTAGAAGGAGGGGACTACGAGCAGTACTTC
CASSLEGGDYEQYF
>TRBV5-4|TRBD2|once|TRBJ2-2
TGTGCCAGCAGCGGCCCCGGGACTACGAACACCGGGGAGCTGTTTTTT
CASSGPGTTNTGELFF
>TRBV9|TRBD2|-|TRBJ2-3
TGTGCCAGCAGCCCCGGGACAGGGACTAGCGGGAGCACAGATACGCAGTATTTT
CASSPGTGTSGSTDTQYF
>TRBV6-4|TRBD2|-|TRBJ2-3
TGTGCCAGCAGTGGGCTAGCGGGCAGCACAGATACGCAGTATTTT
CASSGLAGSTDTQYF
>TRBV4-1|TRBD2|-|TRBJ2-7
TGCGCCAGCAGCCAGGACTCTAGCGGGGCCTACGAGCAGTACTTC
CASSQDSSGAYEQYF
>TRBV6-4|TRBD1|-|TRBJ2-3
TGTGCCAGCGGGACAGGGGGCACAGATACGCAGTATTTT
CASGTGGTDTQYF
>TRBV7-6|TRBD1|-|TRBJ2-2
TGTGCCAGCAGCCTAGGACAGGCCCCGGATACCGGGGAGCTGTTTTTT
CASSLGQAPDTGELFF
>TRBV29-1|TRBD2|-|TRBJ2-2
TGCAGCGTTGGACTAGCGGTGAACACCGGGGAGCTGTTTTTT
CSVGLAVNTGELFF
>TRBV7-2|-|-|TRBJ2-7
TGTGCCAGCAGCTTACTTGAGGACTCCTACGAGCAGTACTTC
CASSLLEDSYEQYF
>TRBV4-3|-|-|TRBJ2-3
TGCGCCAGCAGCCAAGAGTCGGCAGGTTCCACAGATACGCAGTATTTT
CASSQESAGSTDTQYF
>TRBV4-2|TRBD2|-|TRBJ2-1
TGTGCCAGCAGCCATGGGAGCGGGAGGTCTTCCTACAATGAGCAGTTCTTC
CASSHGSGRSSYNEQFF
>TRBV9|TRBD2|-|TRBJ2-2
TGTGCCAGCAGCGTAGTCGGGGGGAGCCTCACCGGGGAGCTGTTTTTT
CASSVVGGSLTGELFF
>TRBV16|-|-|TRBJ1-1
TGTGCCAGCAGCCAATCGAAAACGGGGAACACTGAAGCTTTCTTT
CASSQSKTGNTEAFF
>TRBV6-5|-|-|TRBJ2-3
TGTGCCAGCAGCCCCACTCGGGGACTCACAGATACGCAGTATTTT
CASSPTRGLTDTQYF
>TRBV21-1|-|-|TRBJ2-4
TGTGCCAGCAGCACTCTTCATCTACTAGCCAAAAACATTCAGTACTTC
CASSTLHLLAKNIQYF
>TRBV7-9|-|-|TRBJ2-7
TGTGCCAGCAGCCGGGGTCCGGGGGAGCAGTACTTC
CASSRGPGEQYF
>TRBV29-1|TRBD1|-|TRBJ1-1
TGCAGCGCCCCGACAGGGGGAAAGACTGAAGCTTTCTTT
CSAPTGGKTEAFF
>TRBV30|-|-|TRBJ1-4
TGTGCCTGGAGTGTACTGGCGCAGACGGGGGAAAAACTGTTTTTT
CAWSVLAQTGEKLFF
>TRBV5-8|-|-|TRBJ2-7
TGTGCCAGCAGCCTCAAGCGACTGGGTTCCTACGAGCAGTACTTC
CASSLKRLGSYEQYF
>TRBV10-1|TRBD1|-|TRBJ2-7
TGCGCCAGCAGTGAGCGGACAGGGGCCTACGAGCAGTACTTC
CASSERTGAYEQYF
>TRBV29-1|-|once|TRBJ2-6
TGCAGCGTTGAAGGGGACTTCACCGGGGCCAACGTCCTGACTTTC
CSVEGDFTGANVLTF
>TRBV5-8|TRBD1|-|TRBJ1-2
TGTGCCAGCAGCTGGGGGGACAGGGAATTATGGAATGGCTACACCTTC
CASSWGDRELWNGYTF
>TRBV4-2|-|-|TRBJ1-2
TGTGCCAGCAGCCACCCGACCAAGGCAGGCCAATCCTATGGCTACACCTTC
CASSHPTKAGQSYGYTF